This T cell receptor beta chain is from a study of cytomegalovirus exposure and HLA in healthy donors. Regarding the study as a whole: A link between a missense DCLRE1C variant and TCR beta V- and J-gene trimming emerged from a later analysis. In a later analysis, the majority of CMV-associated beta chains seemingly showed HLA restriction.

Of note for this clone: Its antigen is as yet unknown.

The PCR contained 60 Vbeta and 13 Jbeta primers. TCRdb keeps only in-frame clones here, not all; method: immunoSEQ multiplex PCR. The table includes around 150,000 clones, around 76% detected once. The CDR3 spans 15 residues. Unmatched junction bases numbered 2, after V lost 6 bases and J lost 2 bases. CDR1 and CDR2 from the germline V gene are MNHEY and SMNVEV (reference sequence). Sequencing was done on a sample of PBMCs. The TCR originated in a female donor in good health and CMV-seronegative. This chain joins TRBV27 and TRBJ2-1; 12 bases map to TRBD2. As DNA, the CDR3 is TGTGCCAGCAGGGGACTAGCGGGTGCCTACAATGAGCAGTTCTTC. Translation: CASRGLAGAYNEQFF.